This TCR beta chain emerged from a study of type 1 regulatory T cells. Study-level information: T-allo10 is a Tr1-enriched, alloantigen-specific CD4 T cell product made in vitro.

Germline-derived CDR1 and CDR2 are LGHNA and YNFKEQ. The CDR3 has 15 amino acids. V was clipped by 1 base and J by 6 bases, with 15 bases between them. Comments on this clonotype: Its antigen is as yet unknown.

Via MiXCR, TCRdb re-called the reads, giving one row per CDR3 protein. The table includes under 75,000 distinct CDR3 sequences, less than 25% detected once. Broader study findings: Tr1 cells had a more restricted TCR repertoire than non-Tr1 cells.

Sample: cultured type 1 regulatory T (Tr1) cells, either the whole culture or a sorted fraction (not recorded which). The clonotype comes from a human donor in good health. The J gene is TRBJ1-1, the V gene TRBV4-2, with unresolved D. As DNA, the CDR3 is TGTGCCAGCAGCCAAGGAAACAGTTGGACGCCTGAAGCTTTCTTT. Translation gives CASSQGNSWTPEAFF.